A selection of T cell receptor beta chains follows, all from one sample in a study of response to subunit inactivated influenza vaccine. TCRdb reprocessed the RT-PCR reads via MiXCR and lists one record per CDR3 protein. The sample lists around 710,000 distinct CDR3 sequences; roughly 13% were seen once. This specimen consisted of PBMCs from blood, obtained about 14 days before vaccination. Receptors were obtained from a man aged 45-65 years who received an inactivated influenza vaccine. Each CDR3 is given with its conserved first and last residue. The order of the fields is J gene, clone size, CDR3 length, V gene, D gene, CDR3 DNA, CDR3 protein. A D gene is named only where the DNA matches it firmly. Clone sizes are given selectively: once, few, many, or a class where the clone is expanded.

TRBJ2-7 | few | 14 | TRBV3-1 | - | TGTGCCAGCAGCCCTAACCGGGACTCAACCGAGCAGTACTTC | CASSPNRDSTEQYF
TRBJ1-2 | - | 13 | TRBV12-3/TRBV12-4 | - | TGTGCCAGCAGTTTGATGGGGCAAAGTGGCTACACCTTC | CASSLMGQSGYTF
TRBJ2-5 | few | 14 | TRBV7-7 | - | TGTGCTAGCAGCTTACGACTGTACCAAGAGACCCAGTACTTC | CASSLRLYQETQYF
TRBJ2-1 | many | 16 | TRBV20-1 | - | TGCAGTGCCAGGAACCCCGAGGGCGGGTCCTACAATGAGCAGTTCTTC | CSARNPEGGSYNEQFF
TRBJ2-1 | few | 13 | TRBV10-3 | - | TGTGCCATCACCCCAAGACTAGACAATGAGCAGTTCTTC | CAITPRLDNEQFF
TRBJ1-5 | many | 17 | TRBV4-2 | - | TGTGCCAGCAGCCAAGCCCAACAAGGGTTTCCAAATCAGCCCCAGCATTTT | CASSQAQQGFPNQPQHF
TRBJ1-1 | many | 16 | TRBV5-1 | - | TGCGCCAGCAGCTTGGACAGGGAGGGGGACTATGCTGAAGCTTTCTTT | CASSLDREGDYAEAFF
TRBJ2-5 | - | 15 | TRBV12-3/TRBV12-4 | TRBD1 | TGTGCCAGCAGAGCCAGTACGGACAGGGTAGAGACCCAGTACTTC | CASRASTDRVETQYF
TRBJ2-3 | - | 16 | TRBV15 | - | TGTGCCACCAGCAGAGATTTGGGAAAGCTAGGAGATACGCAGTATTTT | CATSRDLGKLGDTQYF
TRBJ2-7 | - | 13 | TRBV20-1 | - | TGCAGTGCTACTTCGGCCCCAACCTACGAGCAGTACTTC | CSATSAPTYEQYF
TRBJ2-7 | - | 14 | TRBV20-1 | TRBD2 | TGCAGTGCTATGGGACTAGCGGGAGGAGGCGAGCAGTACTTC | CSAMGLAGGGEQYF
TRBJ2-7 | - | 13 | TRBV20-1 | TRBD2 | TGCAGTGTTTCACAGGGACTAGCGGGGGAGCAGTACTTC | CSVSQGLAGEQYF
TRBJ1-6 | many | 17 | TRBV12-3/TRBV12-4 | TRBD1 | TGTGCCAGCAGCCATCTCGGGACAGGGATTTTTAATTCACCCCTCCACTTT | CASSHLGTGIFNSPLHF
TRBJ1-3 | - | 16 | TRBV20-1 | - | TGCAGTGCTAGAGATTCGGTGACAGGCAGCGGAAACACCATATATTTT | CSARDSVTGSGNTIYF
TRBJ2-5 | - | 13 | TRBV15 | - | TGTGCCACCAGCAGAAGGGTCCAAGAGACCCAGTACTTC | CATSRRVQETQYF
TRBJ2-7 | - | 15 | TRBV7-2 | - | TGTGCCAGCAGCTTAACCCCCGGGACCAACTACGAGCAGTACTTC | CASSLTPGTNYEQYF
TRBJ2-2 | - | 17 | TRBV12-3/TRBV12-4 | TRBD2 | TGTGCCAGCAGTTTCTCGTTGACTAGCGGGAGGGCTGGGGAGCTGTTTTTT | CASSFSLTSGRAGELFF
TRBJ2-1 | many | 15 | TRBV4-1 | - | TGCGCCAGCCGGCGACTAGGGGGGACGTACAATGAGCAGTTCTTC | CASRRLGGTYNEQFF
TRBJ2-3 | - | 14 | TRBV29-1 | - | TGCAGCGAAACGGACGCTTATCGGACAGATACGCAGTATTTT | CSETDAYRTDTQYF
TRBJ1-5 | - | 19 | TRBV4-2 | TRBD1 | TGTGCCAGCAGCCAAGAAGCCCCGACGGACAGGGGGATTTTTCAGCCCCAGCATTTT | CASSQEAPTDRGIFQPQHF
TRBJ2-2 | few | 16 | TRBV7-9 | TRBD1 | TGTGCCAGCAGCCCCCCTGGCGCAGGGGGCATCGGGGAGCTGTTTTTT | CASSPPGAGGIGELFF
TRBJ2-3 | - | 16 | TRBV15 | TRBD1 | TGTGCCACCAGCAGAGGATTGGGGACAGGGACAGATACGCAGTATTTT | CATSRGLGTGTDTQYF
TRBJ1-3 | few | 16 | TRBV9 | - | TGTGCCAGCAGCGTAGACCCGGGTAACTCTGGAAACACCATATATTTT | CASSVDPGNSGNTIYF
TRBJ2-2 | many | 12 | TRBV12-3/TRBV12-4 | - | TGTGCCAGCACCGTAGCCCCCGGGGAGCTGTTTTTT | CASTVAPGELFF
TRBJ2-6 | few | 16 | TRBV29-1 | TRBD1 | TGCAGCGTTGTGGACAGGAGTAACTCTGGGGCCAACGTCCTGACTTTC | CSVVDRSNSGANVLTF
TRBJ2-1 | - | 11 | TRBV20-1 | - | TGCAGTGCTCGTTATTACAATGAGCAGTTCTTC | CSARYYNEQFF
TRBJ2-1 | - | 14 | TRBV18 | - | TGTGCCAGCTCACCACCGGACAACTCGAATGAGCAGTTCTTC | CASSPPDNSNEQFF
TRBJ2-1 | - | 14 | TRBV20-1 | TRBD2 | TGCAGTGCTAGTTTGGGGGACTATTACAATGAGCAGTTCTTC | CSASLGDYYNEQFF
TRBJ2-1 | few | 13 | TRBV7-2 | - | TGTGCCAGCAGCTTGAACCGGGGGAATGAGCAGTTCTTC | CASSLNRGNEQFF
TRBJ2-3 | few | 14 | TRBV3-1 | - | TGTGCCAGCAGCCAAGGCTTCGGTGGAGATACGCAGTATTTT | CASSQGFGGDTQYF
TRBJ2-3 | - | 15 | TRBV15 | - | TGTGCCACCAGCGGAGAGCTTCAGTTCACAGATACGCAGTATTTT | CATSGELQFTDTQYF
TRBJ2-7 | - | 13 | TRBV6-2/TRBV6-3 | - | TGTGCCAGCAGTTTGTACAGGATTTACGAGCAGTACTTC | CASSLYRIYEQYF
TRBJ2-7 | few | 14 | TRBV12-3/TRBV12-4 | - | TGTGCCAGCAGTTTAGCCCCCTTGGGCTACGAGCAGTACTTC | CASSLAPLGYEQYF
TRBJ2-7 | - | 15 | TRBV11-1 | - | TGTGCCAGCAGCTTCGGGACCCTCCCCTCCTACGAGCAGTACTTC | CASSFGTLPSYEQYF
TRBJ1-1 | many | 14 | TRBV19 | TRBD1 | TGTGCCAGTAGTGACAGGGGGCGCGGCACTGAAGCTTTCTTT | CASSDRGRGTEAFF
TRBJ1-1 | few | 17 | TRBV28 | TRBD1 | TGTGCCAGCATCGCAGGGCCGGGACAGGGGGCTTACACTGAAGCTTTCTTT | CASIAGPGQGAYTEAFF
TRBJ2-1 | few | 16 | TRBV4-1 | TRBD1 | TGCGCCAGCAGCCAACAGGCGGGGACAGGGTACAATGAGCAGTTCTTC | CASSQQAGTGYNEQFF
TRBJ1-4 | many | 12 | TRBV12-3/TRBV12-4 | - | TGTGCCAGCAGTCGCCCGAGGGAAAAACTGTTTTTT | CASSRPREKLFF
TRBJ2-1 | few | 14 | TRBV7-2 | - | TGTGCCAGCAGCTTTTCAGGACCCGCCACCGAGCAGTTCTTC | CASSFSGPATEQFF
TRBJ2-1 | - | 13 | TRBV18 | - | TGTGCCAGCTCACCACCGCTAGTTCTTGAGCAGTTCTTC | CASSPPLVLEQFF
TRBJ2-1 | few | 15 | TRBV11-3 | TRBD1 | TGTGCCAGCAGCTCTCGACAGGGGGTGTTCAATGAGCAGTTCTTC | CASSSRQGVFNEQFF
TRBJ2-7 | many | 14 | TRBV28 | - | TGTGCCAGCAGGCTAACCACCTCTTCCTACGAGCAGTACTTC | CASRLTTSSYEQYF
TRBJ1-2 | - | 15 | TRBV24-1 | TRBD1 | TGTGCCACCAGTGATTCCAGGGGGTCTCGAGGAAGATACACCTTC | CATSDSRGSRGRYTF
TRBJ2-1 | few | 15 | TRBV5-1 | TRBD1 | TGCGCCAGCAGCCCTCGACAGGGATCGGGCAATGAGCAGTTCTTC | CASSPRQGSGNEQFF
TRBJ2-7 | - | 13 | TRBV3-1 | - | TGTGCCAGCAGCCAAACTTCCACCTACGAGCAGTACTTC | CASSQTSTYEQYF
TRBJ2-1 | many | 16 | TRBV12-3/TRBV12-4 | TRBD1 | TGTGCCAGCAGTACCCGGACAGGGAGCTCCTACAATGAGCAGTTCTTC | CASSTRTGSSYNEQFF
TRBJ2-1 | - | 13 | TRBV7-6 | - | TGTGCCAGCAGCCGAGACAGTATTACTGAGCAGTTCTTC | CASSRDSITEQFF
TRBJ2-5 | - | 11 | TRBV25-1 | - | TGTGCCAGCAGTGAAATGGAGACCCAGAACTTC | CASSEMETQNF